The clone carrying this T cell receptor beta chain came up many times. Its antigen is currently unknown. Libraries of TCR beta came from iRepertoire HTBI primers plus Arm-PCR of CDR3 regions. TCRdb ran MiXCR on the multiplex PCR reads and lists one entry per CDR3 protein. Altogether around 400,000 distinct CDR3 sequences are present, approximately 25% being singletons, with the ten largest covering 28%. These data belong to a study of regulatory T cells in long-lasting Graves disease. Study-wide results and caveats: Persistent disease was characterized by preferential usage of TRBV28, TRBJ1-2 and TRBJ2-5. Those with persistent Graves' had less TCR diversity than newly diagnosed patients. Fewer public clonotypes were shared by new patients (around 990) than by persistent patients (about 2,800).

Germline V gives CDR1 DFQATT, CDR2 SNEGSKA (reference sequence). The CDR3 totals 13 residues. Between the trimmed V and J ends, which lost 5 bases and 4 bases, there was a span of 14 bases. The time point here: persistent/refractory GD, antithyroid drugs over 5 years with positive TRAb. Following extraction of RNA from PBMCs, that RNA was used to make the TCR library. Staff took about 9 milliliters of peripheral blood and put it into EDTA tubes. This chain links TRBV20-1 with TRBJ2-5; TRBD2 is a possible D gene (5 bases). The sample here was peripheral blood mononuclear cells (PBMCs), taken when the disease was refractory, from a patient treated with antithyroid drugs. The sequence derives from a woman in her 40s with Graves disease. The CDR3: CSASGETGETQYF. CDR3 in DNA: TGCAGTGCTTCCGGGGAGACGGGAGAGACCCAGTACTTC.